The source of this T cell receptor (beta chain) is a study of cytomegalovirus exposure and HLA in healthy donors. Study-wide results and limits: The study listed some 160 cytomegalovirus-associated TCR beta chains.

In the case of this clone: Antigen unknown.

The PCR ran on 60 Vbeta and 13 Jbeta primers. Libraries were prepared by immunoSEQ multiplex PCR; TCRdb keeps only in-frame clonotypes and omits some of them. Here the sample spans 95,000 to 150,000 clones, 80% being singletons. Sequenced input: PBMCs. The clonotype originates from a female donor in good health and CMV-seronegative.

CDR3 bases: TGTGCTAGTGGGACAGGGTGGGAAGCTTTCTTT. Amino acids: CASGTGWEAFF. The V and J genes are TRBV12-5 and TRBJ1-1; 7 nucleotides line up with TRBD1. Germline trimming cut 6 bases from V and 8 bases from J; bases unmatched to any gene: 3. The CDR3 runs 11 residues. Germline CDR1 is LGHNT and CDR2 is FRNRAP.